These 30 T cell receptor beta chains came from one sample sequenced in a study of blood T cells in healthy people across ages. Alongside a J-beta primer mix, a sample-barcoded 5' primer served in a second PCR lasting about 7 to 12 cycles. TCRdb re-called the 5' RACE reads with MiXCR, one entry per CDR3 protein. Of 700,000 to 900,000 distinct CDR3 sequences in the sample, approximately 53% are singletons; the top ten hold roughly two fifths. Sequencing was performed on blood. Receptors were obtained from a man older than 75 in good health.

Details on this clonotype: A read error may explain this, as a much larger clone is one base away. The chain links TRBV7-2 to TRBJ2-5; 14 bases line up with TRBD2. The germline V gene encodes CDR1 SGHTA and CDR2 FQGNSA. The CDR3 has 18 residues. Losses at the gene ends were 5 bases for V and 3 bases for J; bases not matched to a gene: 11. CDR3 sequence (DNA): TGTGCCAGCAGCCCCTCCAGAGGGACTAGCGGGAGTAAAGAGACCCAGTACTTC. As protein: CASSPSRGTSGSKETQYF.

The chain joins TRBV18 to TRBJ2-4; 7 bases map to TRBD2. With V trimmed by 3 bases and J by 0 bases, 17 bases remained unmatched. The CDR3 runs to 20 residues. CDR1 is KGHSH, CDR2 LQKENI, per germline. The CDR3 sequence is CASSPLTGRESPLAKNIQYF. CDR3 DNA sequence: TGTGCCAGCTCACCGCTTACGGGGCGGGAGAGCCCCCTAGCCAAAAACATTCAGTACTTC.

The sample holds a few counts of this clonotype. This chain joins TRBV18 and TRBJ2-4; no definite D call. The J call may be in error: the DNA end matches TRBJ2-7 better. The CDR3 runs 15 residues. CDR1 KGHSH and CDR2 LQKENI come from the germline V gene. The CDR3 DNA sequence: TGTGCCAGCTCAGCCGCTGTCGCGTCCTCCTACGAGCAGTACTTC. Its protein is CASSAAVASSYEQYF.

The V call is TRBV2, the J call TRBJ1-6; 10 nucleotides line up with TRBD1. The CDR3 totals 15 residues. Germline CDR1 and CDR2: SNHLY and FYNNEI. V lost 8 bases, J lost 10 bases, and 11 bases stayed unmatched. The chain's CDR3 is CASGYRTGGDSPLHF. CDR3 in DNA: TGTGCCAGCGGCTACAGGACAGGGGGAGACTCACCCCTCCACTTT.

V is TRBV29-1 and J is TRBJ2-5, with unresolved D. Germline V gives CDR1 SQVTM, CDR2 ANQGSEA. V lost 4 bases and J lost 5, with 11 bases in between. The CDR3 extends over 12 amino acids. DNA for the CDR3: TGCAGCGTTGTTATAGGGCGGGAGACCCAGTACTTC. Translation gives CSVVIGRETQYF.

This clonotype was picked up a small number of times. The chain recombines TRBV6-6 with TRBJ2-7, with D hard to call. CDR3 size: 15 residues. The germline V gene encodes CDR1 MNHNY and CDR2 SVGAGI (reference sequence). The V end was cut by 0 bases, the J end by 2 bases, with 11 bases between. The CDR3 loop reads CASSYSIGVTYEQYF. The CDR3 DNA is TGTGCCAGCAGTTACTCGATTGGGGTCACCTACGAGCAGTACTTC.

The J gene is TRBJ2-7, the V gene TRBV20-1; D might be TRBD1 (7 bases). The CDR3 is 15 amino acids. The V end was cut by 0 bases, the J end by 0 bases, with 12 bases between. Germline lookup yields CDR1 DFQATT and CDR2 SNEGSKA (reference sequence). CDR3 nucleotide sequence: TGCAGTGCTAGAGATCGCGGGGACAGCTCCTACGAGCAGTACTTC. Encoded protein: CSARDRGDSSYEQYF.

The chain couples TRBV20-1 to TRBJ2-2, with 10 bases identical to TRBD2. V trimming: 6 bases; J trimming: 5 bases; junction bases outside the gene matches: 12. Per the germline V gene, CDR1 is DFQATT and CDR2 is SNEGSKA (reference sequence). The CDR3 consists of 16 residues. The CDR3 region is CSAKASGSVTTGELFF. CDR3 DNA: TGCAGTGCCAAGGCTAGCGGGAGCGTTACAACCGGGGAGCTGTTTTTT.

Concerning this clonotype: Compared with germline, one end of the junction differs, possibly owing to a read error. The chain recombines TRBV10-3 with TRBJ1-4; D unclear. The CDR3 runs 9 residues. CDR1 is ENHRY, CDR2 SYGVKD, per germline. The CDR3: CAINERLFF. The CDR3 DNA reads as TGTGCCATCAATGAAAGACTGTTTTTT.

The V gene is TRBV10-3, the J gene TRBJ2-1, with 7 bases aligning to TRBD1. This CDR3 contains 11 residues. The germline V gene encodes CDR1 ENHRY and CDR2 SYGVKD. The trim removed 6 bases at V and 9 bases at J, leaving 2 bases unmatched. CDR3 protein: CAIRTGTEQFF. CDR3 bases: TGTGCCATCAGGACAGGGACTGAGCAGTTCTTC.

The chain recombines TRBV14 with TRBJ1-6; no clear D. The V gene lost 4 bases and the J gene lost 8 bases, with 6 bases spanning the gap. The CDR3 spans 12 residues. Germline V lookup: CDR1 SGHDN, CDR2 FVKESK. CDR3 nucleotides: TGTGCCAGCAGCCGAGAGGATTCACCCCTCCACTTT. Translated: CASSREDSPLHF.

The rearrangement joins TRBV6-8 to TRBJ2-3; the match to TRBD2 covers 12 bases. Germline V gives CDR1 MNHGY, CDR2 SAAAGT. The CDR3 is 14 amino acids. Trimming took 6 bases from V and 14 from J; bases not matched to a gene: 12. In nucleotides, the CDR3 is TGTGCCAGCAGCTCGGGACTAGCGGGTCGATACGCGTATTTT. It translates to CASSSGLAGRYAYF.

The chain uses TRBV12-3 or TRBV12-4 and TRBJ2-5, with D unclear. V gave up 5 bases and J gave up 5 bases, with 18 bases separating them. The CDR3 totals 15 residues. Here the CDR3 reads CASSPRALPRETQYF. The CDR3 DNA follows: TGTGCCAGCAGTCCTCGCGCCCTACCCCGGGAGACCCAGTACTTC.

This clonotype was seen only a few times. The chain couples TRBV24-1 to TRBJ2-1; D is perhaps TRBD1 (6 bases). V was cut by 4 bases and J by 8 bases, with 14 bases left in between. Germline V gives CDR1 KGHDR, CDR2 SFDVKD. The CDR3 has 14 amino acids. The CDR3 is CATSDPTGLHEQFF. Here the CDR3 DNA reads TGTGCCACCAGTGACCCCACAGGGTTGCATGAGCAGTTCTTC.

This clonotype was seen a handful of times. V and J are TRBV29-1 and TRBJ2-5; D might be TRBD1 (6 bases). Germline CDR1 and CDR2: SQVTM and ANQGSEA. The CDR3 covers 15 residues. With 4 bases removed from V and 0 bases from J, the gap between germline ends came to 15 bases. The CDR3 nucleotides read TGCAGCGTTGTTTATTGGACAGCAAACCAAGAGACCCAGTACTTC. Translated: CSVVYWTANQETQYF.

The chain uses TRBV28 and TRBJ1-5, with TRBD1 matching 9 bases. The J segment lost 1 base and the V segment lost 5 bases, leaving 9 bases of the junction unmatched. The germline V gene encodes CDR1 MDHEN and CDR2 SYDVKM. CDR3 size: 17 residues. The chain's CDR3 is CASSIVQGAGSNQPQHF. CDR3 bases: TGTGCCAGCAGTATCGTACAGGGGGCCGGAAGCAATCAGCCCCAGCATTTT.

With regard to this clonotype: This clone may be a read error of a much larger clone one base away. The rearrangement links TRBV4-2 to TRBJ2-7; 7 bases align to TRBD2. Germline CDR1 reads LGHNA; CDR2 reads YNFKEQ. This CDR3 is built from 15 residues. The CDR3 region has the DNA TGTGCCGGCAGCCAAGATGGAGCGGGGCCAGAGGAGCAGTACTTC. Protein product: CAGSQDGAGPEEQYF.

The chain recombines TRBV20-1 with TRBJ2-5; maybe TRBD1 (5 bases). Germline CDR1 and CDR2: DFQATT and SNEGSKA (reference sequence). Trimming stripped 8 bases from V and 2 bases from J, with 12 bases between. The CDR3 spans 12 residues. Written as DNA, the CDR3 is TGCAGTCCAAGGACACGACAAGAGACCCAGTACTTC. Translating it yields CSPRTRQETQYF.

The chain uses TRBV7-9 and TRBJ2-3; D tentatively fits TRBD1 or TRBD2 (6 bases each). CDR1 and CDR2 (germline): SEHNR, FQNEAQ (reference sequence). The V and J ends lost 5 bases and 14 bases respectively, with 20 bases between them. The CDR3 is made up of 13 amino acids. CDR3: CASSDRLGGYAYF. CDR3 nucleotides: TGTGCCAGCAGCGACCGACTGGGGGGCTACGCGTATTTT.

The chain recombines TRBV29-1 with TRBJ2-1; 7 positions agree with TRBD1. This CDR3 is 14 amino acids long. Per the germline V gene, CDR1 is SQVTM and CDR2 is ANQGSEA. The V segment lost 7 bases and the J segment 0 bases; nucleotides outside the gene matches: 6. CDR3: CSALRGSSYNEQFF. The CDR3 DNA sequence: TGCAGCGCCCTCAGGGGGAGCTCCTACAATGAGCAGTTCTTC.

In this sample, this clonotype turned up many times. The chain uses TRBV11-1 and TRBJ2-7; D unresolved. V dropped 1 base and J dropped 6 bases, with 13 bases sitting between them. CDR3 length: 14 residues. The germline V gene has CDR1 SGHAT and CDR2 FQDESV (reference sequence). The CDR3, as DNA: TGTGCCAGCAGCTTAGGGGGTGAAGGATCCGAGCAGTACTTC. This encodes CASSLGGEGSEQYF.

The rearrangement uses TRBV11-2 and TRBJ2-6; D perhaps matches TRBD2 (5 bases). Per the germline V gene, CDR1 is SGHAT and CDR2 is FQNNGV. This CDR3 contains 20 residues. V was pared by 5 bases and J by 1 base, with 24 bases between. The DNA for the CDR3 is TGTGCCAGCAGCATCCCTCAGTGGCGGCTGAGGGTGTCTGGGGCCAACGTCCTGACTTTC. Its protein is CASSIPQWRLRVSGANVLTF.

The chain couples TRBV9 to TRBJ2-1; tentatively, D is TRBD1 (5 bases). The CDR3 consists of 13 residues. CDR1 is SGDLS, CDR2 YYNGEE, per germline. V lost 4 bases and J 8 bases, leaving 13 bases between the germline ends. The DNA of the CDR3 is TGTGCCAGCAGCACCCCAGCAGGGTATGAGCAGTTCTTC. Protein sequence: CASSTPAGYEQFF.

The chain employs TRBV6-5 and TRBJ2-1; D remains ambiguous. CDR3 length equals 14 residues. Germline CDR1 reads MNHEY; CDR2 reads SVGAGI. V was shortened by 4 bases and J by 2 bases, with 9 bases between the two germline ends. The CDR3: CASSSLAAYNEQFF. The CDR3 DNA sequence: TGTGCCAGCAGTTCCCTGGCGGCCTACAATGAGCAGTTCTTC.

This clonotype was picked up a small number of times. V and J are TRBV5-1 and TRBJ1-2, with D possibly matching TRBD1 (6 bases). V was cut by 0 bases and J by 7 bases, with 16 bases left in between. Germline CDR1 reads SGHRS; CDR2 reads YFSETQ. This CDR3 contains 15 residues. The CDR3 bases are TGCGCCAGCAGCTTGGGGACCGGGGGGCCCCGTGGCTACACCTTC. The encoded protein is CASSLGTGGPRGYTF.

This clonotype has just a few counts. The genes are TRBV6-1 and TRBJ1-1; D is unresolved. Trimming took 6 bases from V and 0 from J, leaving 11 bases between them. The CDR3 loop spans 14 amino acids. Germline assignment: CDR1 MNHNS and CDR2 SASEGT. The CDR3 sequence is CASRFRTMNTEAFF. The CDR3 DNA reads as TGTGCCAGCAGGTTTCGGACCATGAACACTGAAGCTTTCTTT.

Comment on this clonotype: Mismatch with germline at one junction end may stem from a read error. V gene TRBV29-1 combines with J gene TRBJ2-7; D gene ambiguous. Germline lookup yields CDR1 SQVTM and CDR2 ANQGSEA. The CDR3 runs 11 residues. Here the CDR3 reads CGVGGVDEQYF. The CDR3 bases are TGCGGCGTTGGTGGGGTAGACGAGCAGTACTTC.

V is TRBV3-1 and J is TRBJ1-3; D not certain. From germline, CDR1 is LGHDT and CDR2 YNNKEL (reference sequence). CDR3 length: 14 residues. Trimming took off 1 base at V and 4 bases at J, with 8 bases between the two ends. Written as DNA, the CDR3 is TGTGCCAGCAGCCAAGGGACCGGGGGAAACACCATATATTTT. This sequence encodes CASSQGTGGNTIYF.

In DNA form, the CDR3 reads TGCGCCAGCAGCTTGGGGCTAGCGGGGGATGAAGAGACCCAGTACTTC. Its protein is CASSLGLAGDEETQYF. V gene TRBV5-1 combines with J gene TRBJ2-5; 10 nucleotides agree with TRBD2. V lost 0 bases to trimming and J lost 3 bases; unmatched junction nucleotides: 5. In germline, CDR1 is SGHRS, CDR2 YFSETQ. CDR3 size: 16 residues. Using reference TRBV5-1 and TRBJ2-5 for the parts outside the CDR3, the full variable domain is KAGVTQTPRYLIKTRGQQVTLSCSPISGHRSVSWYQQTPGQGLQFLFEYFSETQRNKGNFPGRFSGRQFSNSRSEMNVSTLELGDSALYLCASSLGLAGDEETQYFGPGTRLLVL.

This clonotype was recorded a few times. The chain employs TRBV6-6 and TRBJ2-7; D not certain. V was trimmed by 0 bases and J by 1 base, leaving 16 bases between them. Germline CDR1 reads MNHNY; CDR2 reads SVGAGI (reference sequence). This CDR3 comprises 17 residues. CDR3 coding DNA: TGTGCCAGCAGTTACTCGTCCCAGTCCGTGGCGTCCTACGAGCAGTACTTC. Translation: CASSYSSQSVASYEQYF.